This T cell receptor beta chain was recorded in a study of CD8+CD57+ T cells in acquired aplastic anemia. With 8 bases removed from V and 2 bases from J, the gap between germline ends came to 27 bases. Germline V lookup: CDR1 SNHLY, CDR2 FYNNEI. The CDR3 extends over 18 amino acids. All patients picked for sequencing had shown, by flow cytometry, an expansion of CD8+CD57+ cells. The study sampled blood from patients who had received no therapy. Genomic DNA, the template, was used for profiling of the TCR beta VDJ and CDR3. TCRdb analysed the reads with MiXCR anew, one entry per CDR3 protein. The sample includes hundreds of thousands of distinct CDR3 sequences, more than 25% of them seen just once. Study-level findings and limits: The same twenty-nine CD8+ CDR3 sequences occurred in patients and in controls.

In its sample, this clonotype was seen many times. No antigen is known for it. Input material: sorted CD4+, CD8+, or CD8+CD57+ T cells (not recorded which) from PBMCs. This clonotype was sampled from a human donor with aplastic anemia. This chain joins TRBV2 and TRBJ1-1; perhaps TRBD1 as D (6 bases). The CDR3 nucleotides are TGTGCCAGCCTGGATGGCAGGTGGCGCACAGGGAGAAACACTGAAGCTTTCTTT. This encodes CASLDGRWRTGRNTEAFF.